Listed below are T cell receptor beta chains from one sample, sequenced in a study of early stage breast cancer tumors. TCRdb keeps only in-frame clones here, not all; method: immunoSEQ multiplex PCR. The repertoire holds 10,000 to 11,000 clones, more than 60% seen once, with 14% in the top ten. Sequencing was performed on breast tumor tissue. These TCRs come from a person in their 70s with breast cancer. CDR3s include the opening cysteine and the closing phenylalanine or tryptophan. The order of the fields is D gene, V gene, J gene, clone size, CDR3 DNA, CDR3 protein. D genes are given only for firm matches. Expanded clones get a size class; other rows say once, few or many, or leave the size out.

d_call: -
v_call: TRBV29-1
j_call: TRBJ1-1
clone_size: -
cdr3_nt: TGCAGCGTTGATACAGGTGTGAACACTGAAGCTTTCTTT
cdr3_aa: CSVDTGVNTEAFF

d_call: TRBD1
v_call: TRBV11-2
j_call: TRBJ1-1
clone_size: -
cdr3_nt: TGTGCCAGCAGCTTAGCCTGGACAGGGGGCCTGAGCACTGAAGCTTTCTTT
cdr3_aa: CASSLAWTGGLSTEAFF

d_call: -
v_call: TRBV25-1
j_call: TRBJ1-2
clone_size: -
cdr3_nt: TGTGCCAGCAGTGAATCTTTCGGGGGGCGCGGACTCTATGGCTACACCTTC
cdr3_aa: CASSESFGGRGLYGYTF

d_call: -
v_call: TRBV5-5
j_call: TRBJ2-2
clone_size: -
cdr3_nt: TGTGCCAGCAGCGGTGACTCTTTCGCGAACACCGGGGAGCTGTTTTTT
cdr3_aa: CASSGDSFANTGELFF

d_call: -
v_call: TRBV7-9
j_call: TRBJ2-3
clone_size: few
cdr3_nt: TGTGCCAGCAGCCCCAGGGGAGTTTTTCGATTCACAGATACGCAGTATTTT
cdr3_aa: CASSPRGVFRFTDTQYF

d_call: TRBD2
v_call: TRBV11-2
j_call: TRBJ2-1
clone_size: once
cdr3_nt: TGTGCCAGCAGCGAGCGGGACTCTACATACAATGAGCAGTTCTTC
cdr3_aa: CASSERDSTYNEQFF

d_call: TRBD1
v_call: TRBV7-8
j_call: TRBJ2-7
clone_size: -
cdr3_nt: TGTGCCAGCAGCTCTTTGACAGGGACCTACGAGCAGTACTTC
cdr3_aa: CASSSLTGTYEQYF

d_call: -
v_call: TRBV4-3
j_call: TRBJ1-2
clone_size: -
cdr3_nt: TGCGCCAGCAGCCAAGGGTTACAGGGAACGGATGGCTACACCTTC
cdr3_aa: CASSQGLQGTDGYTF

d_call: -
v_call: TRBV28
j_call: TRBJ1-2
clone_size: -
cdr3_nt: TGTGCCAGCAGTCCTCCCGGGGTCGTGAATGGCTACACCTTC
cdr3_aa: CASSPPGVVNGYTF

d_call: -
v_call: TRBV5-1
j_call: TRBJ1-1
clone_size: -
cdr3_nt: TGCGCCAGCAGCTCAGAAATTAACACTGAAGCTTTCTTT
cdr3_aa: CASSSEINTEAFF

d_call: -
v_call: TRBV7-2
j_call: TRBJ1-2
clone_size: -
cdr3_nt: TGTGCCAGCAGCTTACGGCCAGGGCAACACTATGGCTACACCTTC
cdr3_aa: CASSLRPGQHYGYTF

d_call: -
v_call: TRBV7-2
j_call: TRBJ1-2
clone_size: -
cdr3_nt: TGTGCCAGCAGCTCGTACAGGGCGGAAAGCTATGGCTACACCTTC
cdr3_aa: CASSSYRAESYGYTF

d_call: TRBD1
v_call: TRBV5-6
j_call: TRBJ1-4
clone_size: -
cdr3_nt: TGTGCCAGCAGCCCCCGGGACAGGGTTTATGAGACTGAAAAACTGTTTTTT
cdr3_aa: CASSPRDRVYETEKLFF

d_call: -
v_call: TRBV29-1
j_call: TRBJ1-2
clone_size: -
cdr3_nt: TGCAGCGTTGGTGGGGGGGACTATGGCTACACCTTC
cdr3_aa: CSVGGGDYGYTF

d_call: -
v_call: TRBV10-3
j_call: TRBJ1-4
clone_size: -
cdr3_nt: TGTGCCATCAGTGAGGGGCAGGGAGGAGAAAAACTGTTTTTT
cdr3_aa: CAISEGQGGEKLFF

d_call: TRBD2
v_call: TRBV12-5
j_call: TRBJ2-4
clone_size: once
cdr3_nt: TGTGCTAGTGGTTTGACGGGGGGGCCGGTAAACATTCAGTACTTC
cdr3_aa: CASGLTGGPVNIQYF

d_call: -
v_call: TRBV2
j_call: TRBJ1-1
clone_size: -
cdr3_nt: TGTGCCAGCACCGTGATTAGGGGAGGTAATGAAGCTTTCTTT
cdr3_aa: CASTVIRGGNEAFF

d_call: TRBD1
v_call: TRBV6-5
j_call: TRBJ2-7
clone_size: -
cdr3_nt: TGTGCCAGCAGTTACCCCCCTCGACAGGGGGCATACGAGCAGTACTTC
cdr3_aa: CASSYPPRQGAYEQYF

d_call: TRBD1
v_call: TRBV7-9
j_call: TRBJ2-7
clone_size: -
cdr3_nt: TGTGCCAGCAGCGGAACAGGGGTAATCCGGGGCTCCTACGAGCAGTACTTC
cdr3_aa: CASSGTGVIRGSYEQYF

d_call: TRBD1
v_call: TRBV5-6
j_call: TRBJ2-2
clone_size: -
cdr3_nt: TGTGCCAGCAGCTCGGAGACAGGGTCGGCCGGGGAGCTGTTTTTT
cdr3_aa: CASSSETGSAGELFF

d_call: TRBD1
v_call: TRBV10-3
j_call: TRBJ1-2
clone_size: -
cdr3_nt: TGTGCCATCAGTGAAGCCCAGACAGGGACTGGCTACACCTTC
cdr3_aa: CAISEAQTGTGYTF

d_call: TRBD1
v_call: TRBV10-3
j_call: TRBJ1-6
clone_size: few
cdr3_nt: TGTGCCATCAGAGGGACAGAATGGGGGAATTCACCCCTCCACTTT
cdr3_aa: CAIRGTEWGNSPLHF

d_call: -
v_call: TRBV14
j_call: TRBJ1-1
clone_size: -
cdr3_nt: TGTGCCAGCAGCCAAGATAGAACAGGGGAAGCTTTCTTT
cdr3_aa: CASSQDRTGEAFF

d_call: -
v_call: TRBV27
j_call: TRBJ2-7
clone_size: once
cdr3_nt: TGTGCCAGCAGTTTAACGGCCGACACCGCCTACGAGCAGTACTTC
cdr3_aa: CASSLTADTAYEQYF

d_call: -
v_call: TRBV9
j_call: TRBJ1-6
clone_size: once
cdr3_nt: TGTGCCAGCAGCCACCTCGGGAATTCACCCCTCCACTTT
cdr3_aa: CASSHLGNSPLHF

d_call: -
v_call: TRBV5-6
j_call: TRBJ2-5
clone_size: -
cdr3_nt: TGTGCCAGCAGACCCGACTGGAAAGAGACCCAGTACTTC
cdr3_aa: CASRPDWKETQYF

d_call: TRBD2
v_call: TRBV11-3
j_call: TRBJ2-3
clone_size: -
cdr3_nt: TGTGCCAGCAGCTTAGGGACTAGCGGGGGAGCAGATACGCAGTATTTT
cdr3_aa: CASSLGTSGGADTQYF

d_call: TRBD2
v_call: TRBV2
j_call: TRBJ2-5
clone_size: -
cdr3_nt: TGTGCCACCGCGTTTACCGGGACTAGCGGTTCCCAAGAGACCCAGTACTTC
cdr3_aa: CATAFTGTSGSQETQYF

d_call: -
v_call: TRBV23-1
j_call: TRBJ2-1
clone_size: -
cdr3_nt: TGCGCCAGCAGTCAATCAATCCTCCCGACTGTCTTCGGCTCCTACAATGAGCAGTTCTTC
cdr3_aa: CASSQSILPTVFGSYNEQFF

d_call: TRBD1
v_call: TRBV5-6
j_call: TRBJ2-7
clone_size: -
cdr3_nt: TGTGCCAGCAGCGCCGGGACAGGGGGCGCGGAGTACGAGCAGTACTTC
cdr3_aa: CASSAGTGGAEYEQYF

d_call: -
v_call: TRBV19
j_call: TRBJ1-1
clone_size: -
cdr3_nt: TGTGCCAGTATCGGAAGGGGTGAAGCTTTCTTT
cdr3_aa: CASIGRGEAFF

d_call: TRBD1
v_call: TRBV27
j_call: TRBJ1-1
clone_size: once
cdr3_nt: TGTGCCAGCAGTGGGGGACAGTTGAACACTGAAGCTTTCTTT
cdr3_aa: CASSGGQLNTEAFF

d_call: TRBD1
v_call: TRBV4-3
j_call: TRBJ1-6
clone_size: -
cdr3_nt: TGCGCCAGCAGCCAAGATGGGGTCCACAGGGGGATCGGTTCACCCCTCCACTTT
cdr3_aa: CASSQDGVHRGIGSPLHF

d_call: TRBD2
v_call: TRBV7-8
j_call: TRBJ2-7
clone_size: -
cdr3_nt: TGTGCCAGCAGCTTAGATGCCAGGGGAAGCGGGAGTGTCGAGCAGTACTTC
cdr3_aa: CASSLDARGSGSVEQYF

d_call: -
v_call: TRBV9
j_call: TRBJ1-2
clone_size: -
cdr3_nt: TGTGCCAGCAGCGTAGGTGGGAGCCGTGGCTACACCTTC
cdr3_aa: CASSVGGSRGYTF

d_call: -
v_call: TRBV5-6
j_call: TRBJ1-2
clone_size: once
cdr3_nt: TGTGCCAGCAGCCTCAGACAGGAAGCTAACTATGGCTACACCTTC
cdr3_aa: CASSLRQEANYGYTF

d_call: -
v_call: TRBV7-9
j_call: TRBJ1-5
clone_size: few
cdr3_nt: TGTGCCAGCAGCTTATCAGGGTTCGGTCAGCCCCAGCATTTT
cdr3_aa: CASSLSGFGQPQHF

d_call: TRBD1
v_call: TRBV7-9
j_call: TRBJ1-4
clone_size: -
cdr3_nt: TGTGCCAGCAGCTTAGGGGGACAGGTTAATGAAAAACTGTTTTTT
cdr3_aa: CASSLGGQVNEKLFF

d_call: -
v_call: TRBV30
j_call: TRBJ1-6
clone_size: -
cdr3_nt: TGTGCCTGGAGACCGAAGGCTACAGGTACACCCCTCCACTTT
cdr3_aa: CAWRPKATGTPLHF

d_call: -
v_call: TRBV7-6
j_call: TRBJ1-6
clone_size: -
cdr3_nt: TGTGCCAGCAGCCCCCGGGGAGGGGGGACGGGTAATTCACCCCTCCACTTT
cdr3_aa: CASSPRGGGTGNSPLHF

d_call: -
v_call: TRBV5-1
j_call: TRBJ1-1
clone_size: -
cdr3_nt: TGCGCCAGCAGCTTGGGAGCATCCGTGATGAACACTGAAGCTTTCTTT
cdr3_aa: CASSLGASVMNTEAFF

d_call: TRBD2
v_call: TRBV10-3
j_call: TRBJ2-1
clone_size: -
cdr3_nt: TGTGCCATCAGTGAGTCGGGTAGCGGGCTTAACAATGAGCAGTTCTTC
cdr3_aa: CAISESGSGLNNEQFF

d_call: TRBD1
v_call: TRBV19
j_call: TRBJ2-3
clone_size: -
cdr3_nt: TGTGCCAGTAGGTCCGGGACAGGGGCAGATACGCAGTATTTT
cdr3_aa: CASRSGTGADTQYF